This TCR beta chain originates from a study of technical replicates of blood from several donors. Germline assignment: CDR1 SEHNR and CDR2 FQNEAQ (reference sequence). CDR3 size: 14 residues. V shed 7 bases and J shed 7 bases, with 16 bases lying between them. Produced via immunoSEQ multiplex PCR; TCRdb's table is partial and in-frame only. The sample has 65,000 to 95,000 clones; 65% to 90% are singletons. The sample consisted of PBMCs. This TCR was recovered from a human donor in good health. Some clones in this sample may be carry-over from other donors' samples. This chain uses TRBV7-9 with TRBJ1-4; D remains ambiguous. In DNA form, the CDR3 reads TGTGCCAGCACCACGGGAGGCCGAGGTGAAAAACTGTTTTTT. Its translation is CASTTGGRGEKLFF.